This T cell receptor beta chain was observed in a study of shared clonotypes between healthy human individuals. Findings and caveats of the study: Sequencing depth was predicted to influence how clonotypes are shared among donors.

A note on this clone: Antigen specificity is unknown.

Data came from immunoSEQ multiplex PCR; TCRdb stores just in-frame clones and leaves some out. The profile covers 450,000 to 550,000 clones, with 79% appearing a single time and roughly 13% taken by the ten largest. This clonotype was obtained from a woman in her thirties or forties in good health. Some clones in this sample may be carry-over from other donors' samples. Sequencing input: PBMCs.

Here the CDR3 DNA reads TGTGCCAGTAGTATAAGACAGGGGGCGCGAGGCTACACCTTC. It specifies CASSIRQGARGYTF. This chain uses TRBV19 with TRBJ1-2; 10 nucleotides match TRBD1. The CDR3 extends over 14 amino acids. Germline V gene lookup returns CDR1 LNHDA and CDR2 SQIVND (reference sequence). V was pared by 2 bases and J by 8 bases, with 5 bases of the junction left unmatched.